A single sample is the source of the 5 T cell receptor beta chains below, sequenced in a study of T cells expressing NK-cell markers. Following a re-call of the 5' RACE reads, TCRdb has one entry per CDR3 protein and lacks DNA. The data include 150,000 to 170,000 distinct CDR3 sequences; the top ten clones carry 37%. The sample comprised blood T cells: a sorted CD56 or NKG2C T cell subset, CD4+ or CD8+ T cells, or bulk PBMC T cells (not recorded which). The source of these receptors is a woman aged 45-65 years in good health.

The V and J genes are TRBV5-1 and TRBJ1-2; the D call from TCRdb, TRBD1, cannot be confirmed without DNA. There are 14 residues in the CDR3. Germline CDR1 is SGHRS and CDR2 is YFSETQ. CDR3 residues: CASSLMDTSLGYTF.

This chain's CDR3 is CATIRTSLYEQYF. This chain links TRBV6-1 with TRBJ2-7; without DNA, the TCRdb call of TRBD2 cannot be checked. The germline CDR1 and CDR2 sequences are MNHNS and SASEGT. CDR3 length: 13 amino acids.

V is TRBV6-5 and J is TRBJ2-2. The CDR3 spans 11 residues. CDR1 MNHEY and CDR2 SVGAGI come from the germline V gene. CDR3 sequence reads: CASSSSGELFF.

V and J are TRBV27 and TRBJ2-5; the D call of TRBD1 rests on TCRdb alone, since no DNA is present to check it. Germline CDR1 and CDR2: MNHEY and SMNVEV (reference sequence). The CDR3 length is 14 residues. This CDR3 is CASSALGQEETQYF.

The chain joins TRBV4-1 to TRBJ2-7. CDR1 is MGHRA and CDR2 is YSYEKL in the germline V gene. CDR3 length equals 14 residues. CDR3 amino acids: CASSQDRSPYEQYF.